Presented here are 13 T cell receptor beta chains from one specimen sequenced in a study of OX40 agonist ivuxolimab in advanced cancers. Assay: immunoSEQ multiplex PCR; the TCRdb copy retains only in-frame clones and omits some. The data show over 100,000 clones, 90% seen once. Here the sequenced sample was CD4+ or CD8+ T cells sorted from blood, taken in a trial of the OX40 agonist ivuxolimab. Receptor source: an adult with an advanced solid tumor such as melanoma, head and neck, liver or kidney cancer.

The chain uses TRBV28 and TRBJ2-4; possible D gene TRBD1, 6 bases. V was clipped by 2 bases and J by 0 bases, with 17 bases between them. From germline, CDR1 is MDHEN and CDR2 SYDVKM. There are 18 residues in the CDR3. CDR3 bases: TGTGCCAGCAGTTTACCCCCAAGGACAGTCCTAGCCAAAAACATTCAGTACTTC. Amino acids: CASSLPPRTVLAKNIQYF. The whole variable domain, filled in from reference TRBV28 and TRBJ2-4, reads DVKVTQSSRYLVKRTGEKVFLECVQDMDHENMFWYRQDPGLGLRLIYFSYDVKMKEKGDIPEGYSVSREKKERFSLILESASTNQTSMYLCASSLPPRTVLAKNIQYFGAGTRLSVL.

The chain employs TRBV2 and TRBJ2-3; 8 positions match TRBD2. V lost 4 bases and J lost 2; bases outside the gene matches: 8. The CDR3 contains 16 residues. Germline-derived CDR1 and CDR2 are SNHLY and FYNNEI. This CDR3 is CASSVVLAGSTDTQYF. The CDR3 coding sequence is TGTGCCAGCAGTGTCGTATTAGCGGGGTCCACAGATACGCAGTATTTT.

The chain joins TRBV28 to TRBJ1-5; no reliable D call. The germline V gene encodes CDR1 MDHEN and CDR2 SYDVKM. The CDR3 is 12 amino acids. Trimming stripped 6 bases from V and 0 bases from J, with 3 bases between. For the CDR3, the DNA is TGTGCCAGCAGGATTAGCAATCAGCCCCAGCATTTT. Amino acid sequence: CASRISNQPQHF.

The chain carries TRBV9 and TRBJ2-2; no clear D. CDR1 SGDLS and CDR2 YYNGEE come from the germline V gene. The CDR3 sequence is 13 residues long. V lost 4 bases and J 5 bases, leaving 9 bases between the germline ends. CDR3 bases: TGTGCCAGCAGCTCGGACGGGACCGGGGAGCTGTTTTTT. This codes for CASSSDGTGELFF. The variable domain in full, with the rest retrieved from reference TRBV9 and TRBJ2-2, is DSGVTQTPKHLITATGQRVTLRCSPRSGDLSVYWYQQSLDQGLQFLIQYYNGEERAKGNILERFSAQQFPDLHSELNLSSLELGDSALYFCASSSDGTGELFFGEGSRLTVL.

This clone was detected only a few times. The chain uses TRBV18 and TRBJ1-5; 9 bases fit TRBD1. This CDR3 spans 14 amino acids. Germline values: CDR1 KGHSH, CDR2 LQKENI. Unmatched junction bases numbered 6, after V lost 6 bases and J lost 6 bases. For the CDR3, the DNA is TGTGCCAGCTCTCCGGACAGGGGAGGTCAGCCCCAGCATTTT. Translation gives CASSPDRGGQPQHF.

The J gene is TRBJ1-1, the V gene TRBV7-9; D perhaps matches TRBD1 (5 bases). This CDR3 region has 13 residues. Looked up from germline, CDR1 is SEHNR and CDR2 is FQNEAQ (reference sequence). The V end lost 2 bases, the J end lost 3 bases, and 7 bases lay between the germline ends. CDR3 in DNA: TGTGCCAGCAGCTTACGGGGCGACACTGAAGCTTTCTTT. This gives the protein CASSLRGDTEAFF.

The chain links TRBV10-3 to TRBJ1-4, with 9 bases that match TRBD1. From germline, CDR1 is ENHRY and CDR2 SYGVKD. CDR3 length: 13 amino acids. V shed 6 bases, J shed 5 bases, and the junction held 1 base outside the gene matches. The CDR3 is CAIRGQGNEKLFF. The CDR3 bases are TGTGCCATCAGGGGACAGGGCAATGAAAAACTGTTTTTT.

The V gene is TRBV7-2, the J gene TRBJ2-7; TRBD1 agrees at 7 bases. CDR3 length: 13 residues. The junction had 3 bases not matched to a gene; V was cut back by 5 bases and J by 2 bases. Germline V gene sequence: CDR1 SGHTA, CDR2 FQGNSA. The CDR3 is CASSPDRPYEQYF. The CDR3 DNA is TGTGCCAGCAGCCCGGACAGGCCCTACGAGCAGTACTTC.

For the CDR3, the DNA is TGCGCCAGCCAGGGGCAGGGCTCTGGGGCCAACGTCCTGACTTTC. The encoded protein is CASQGQGSGANVLTF. The chain carries TRBV5-1 and TRBJ2-6; a weak D match, TRBD1 (6 bases). The CDR3 has 15 amino acids. V was shortened by 7 bases and J by 0 bases, with 11 bases between the two germline ends. CDR1 and CDR2 (germline): SGHRS, YFSETQ.

CDR3 residues: CASSLWLDTQYF. The DNA for the CDR3 is TGTGCCAGCAGTTTGTGGTTAGATACGCAGTATTTT. The V and J genes are TRBV28 and TRBJ2-3; no reliable D call. This CDR3 contains 12 residues. The V end was cut by 3 bases, the J end by 5 bases, with 6 bases between. From germline, CDR1 is MDHEN and CDR2 SYDVKM.

This rearrangement joins TRBV15 to TRBJ1-4, with D unresolved. V was clipped by 5 bases and J by 8 bases, with 15 bases between them. The CDR3 runs 14 residues. Germline values: CDR1 LNHNV, CDR2 YYDKDF (reference sequence). The CDR3 region is CATSPSWEREKLFF. DNA for the CDR3: TGTGCCACCAGCCCCTCTTGGGAGCGAGAAAAACTGTTTTTT.

This chain uses TRBV5-4 with TRBJ2-7; TRBD1 or TRBD2 may be the D gene (6 bases each). CDR3 size: 16 residues. V dropped 4 bases and J dropped 12 bases, with 29 bases sitting between them. Germline lookup yields CDR1 SGHNT and CDR2 YYREEE (reference sequence). The CDR3 sequence is CASSPGADRPPSDWYF. The DNA for the CDR3 is TGTGCCAGCAGCCCGGGAGCTGACAGGCCGCCGTCGGATTGGTACTTC.

This clone was counted a few times. The rearrangement uses TRBV2 and TRBJ1-2, with D unresolved. V lost 7 bases and J lost 6, with 27 bases in between. From germline, CDR1 is SNHLY and CDR2 FYNNEI. This CDR3 contains 17 residues. This chain's CDR3 is CASTGSGSLFLTDGYTF. The CDR3 DNA follows: TGTGCCAGCACCGGTAGCGGGTCTCTCTTTTTGACCGATGGCTACACCTTC. Full variable domain (missing parts from reference TRBV2 and TRBJ1-2): EPEVTQTPSHQVTQMGQEVILRCVPISNHLYFYWYRQILGQKVEFLVSFYNNEISEKSEIFDDQFSVERPDGSNFTLKIRSTKLEDSAMYFCASTGSGSLFLTDGYTFGSGTRLTVV.